The 8 T cell receptor beta chains in this list originate from one sample, sequenced in a study of blood T cells in healthy people across ages. Next came a second PCR, run for about 6 to 12 cycles, which used a sample-barcoded 5' primer along with a J-beta primer mix. TCRdb processed the 5' RACE reads anew with MiXCR; each CDR3 protein has one entry. The repertoire holds 700,000 or so distinct CDR3 sequences, around 38% seen once, with 30% in the top ten. Specimen: blood. These TCRs come from an elderly man in good health.

The V gene is TRBV5-1, the J gene TRBJ2-3; perhaps D is TRBD1 or TRBD2 (6 bases each). CDR3 length: 19 amino acids. With 0 bases removed from V and 0 bases from J, the gap between germline ends came to 20 bases. Per the germline V gene, CDR1 is SGHRS and CDR2 is YFSETQ. CDR3 amino acids: CASSLGPLGGGTSTDTQYF. The CDR3 DNA reads as TGCGCCAGCAGCTTGGGCCCACTAGGAGGGGGAACTAGCACAGATACGCAGTATTTT.

This clonotype turned up a few times. This chain connects TRBV7-9 to TRBJ1-1; 8 nucleotides line up with TRBD1. Trimming removed 5 bases from V and 0 bases from J; junction bases left unmatched: 5. The CDR3 is made up of 15 amino acids. CDR1 is SEHNR and CDR2 is FQNEAQ in the germline V gene (reference sequence). The CDR3, as DNA: TGTGCCAGCAGCATTTCGACAGGGGTGAACACTGAAGCTTTCTTT. It codes for CASSISTGVNTEAFF. Using reference TRBV7-9 and TRBJ1-1 for the parts outside the CDR3, the full variable domain is DTGVSQNPRHKITKRGQNVTFRCDPISEHNRLYWYRQTLGQGPEFLTYFQNEAQLEKSRLLSDRFSAERPKGSFSTLEIQRTEQGDSAMYLCASSISTGVNTEAFFGQGTRLTVV.

This clonotype was counted between two and nine times. This chain connects TRBV18 to TRBJ1-2; maybe TRBD1 (5 bases). The V end was cut by 3 bases, the J end by 2 bases, with 13 bases between. CDR3 length equals 15 residues. Germline CDR1 and CDR2: KGHSH and LQKENI. The CDR3 reads CASSPRRDPNYGYTF. The CDR3 nucleotides read TGTGCCAGCTCACCGCGCCGGGACCCAAACTATGGCTACACCTTC.

V gene TRBV7-9 combines with J gene TRBJ2-5, with 11 bases matching TRBD2. Losses at the gene ends were 5 bases for V and 5 bases for J; bases not matched to a gene: 4. The CDR3 spans 14 residues. Germline loops: CDR1 SEHNR, CDR2 FQNEAQ (reference sequence). CDR3 region: CASSPSSGRETQYF. CDR3 nucleotides: TGTGCCAGCAGCCCATCTAGCGGGAGGGAGACCCAGTACTTC.

The chain couples TRBV27 to TRBJ2-5, with 13 bases lining up with TRBD2. The CDR3 loop spans 16 amino acids. Trimming at V came to 5 bases and at J to 11 bases, leaving 14 bases not matched to a gene. Germline V gene lookup returns CDR1 MNHEY and CDR2 SMNVEV (reference sequence). The CDR3 here is CASSPRSGLAGFEQYF. The DNA for the CDR3 is TGTGCCAGCAGTCCCCGATCGGGACTAGCGGGATTTGAGCAGTACTTC.

The chain links TRBV28 to TRBJ2-1; D may be TRBD1 or TRBD2 (5 bases each). Germline loops: CDR1 MDHEN, CDR2 SYDVKM. The CDR3 has 13 amino acids. Trimming removed 9 bases from V and 4 bases from J, with 13 bases in between. The CDR3 spells CASLRGTYNEQFF. The CDR3, as DNA: TGTGCCAGTCTCCGGGGCACTTACAATGAGCAGTTCTTC.

This clonotype was detected only a few times. The rearrangement uses TRBV6-2 or TRBV6-3 and TRBJ2-5; TRBD1 matches at 8 bases. This CDR3 has 14 residues. The J segment lost 6 bases and the V segment lost 5 bases, leaving 8 bases of the junction unmatched. Germline loops: CDR1 MNHEY, CDR2 SVGEGT. CDR3 DNA: TGTGCCAGCAGTAATGGACAGGGTGGGAAGACCCAGTACTTC. As protein: CASSNGQGGKTQYF.

This chain joins TRBV6-4 and TRBJ2-3; D remains ambiguous. There are 13 residues in the CDR3. Germline V gene lookup returns CDR1 MRHNA and CDR2 SNTAGT. V was trimmed by 3 bases and J by 0 bases, leaving 4 bases between them. CDR3 loop: CASSEQSTDTQYF. The CDR3 DNA reads TGTGCCAGCAGTGAGCAAAGCACAGATACGCAGTATTTT.